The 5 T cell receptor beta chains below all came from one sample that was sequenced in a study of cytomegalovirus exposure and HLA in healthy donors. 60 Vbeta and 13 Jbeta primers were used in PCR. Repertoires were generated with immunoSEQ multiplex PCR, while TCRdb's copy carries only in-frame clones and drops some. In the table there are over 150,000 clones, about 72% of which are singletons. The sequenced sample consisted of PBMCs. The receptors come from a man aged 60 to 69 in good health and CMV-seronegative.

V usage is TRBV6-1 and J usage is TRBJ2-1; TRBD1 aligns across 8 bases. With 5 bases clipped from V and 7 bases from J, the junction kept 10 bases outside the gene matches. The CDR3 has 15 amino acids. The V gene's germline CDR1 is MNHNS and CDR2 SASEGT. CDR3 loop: CASSIAQGGGNEQFF. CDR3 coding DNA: TGTGCCAGCAGTATAGCACAGGGGGGTGGTAATGAGCAGTTCTTC.

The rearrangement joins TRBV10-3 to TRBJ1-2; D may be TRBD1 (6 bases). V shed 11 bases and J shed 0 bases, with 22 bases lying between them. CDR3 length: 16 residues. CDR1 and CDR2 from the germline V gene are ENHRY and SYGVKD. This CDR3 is CACYYQGQGSNYGYTF. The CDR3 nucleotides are TGTGCCTGCTACTATCAGGGCCAGGGGTCTAACTATGGCTACACCTTC.

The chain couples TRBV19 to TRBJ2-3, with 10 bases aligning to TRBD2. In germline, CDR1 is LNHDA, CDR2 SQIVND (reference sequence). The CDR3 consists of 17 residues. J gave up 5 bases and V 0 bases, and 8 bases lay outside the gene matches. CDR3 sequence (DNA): TGTGCCAGTAGTATAGATACGAGCGGGGGGGCAAGAGATACGCAGTATTTT. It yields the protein CASSIDTSGGARDTQYF.

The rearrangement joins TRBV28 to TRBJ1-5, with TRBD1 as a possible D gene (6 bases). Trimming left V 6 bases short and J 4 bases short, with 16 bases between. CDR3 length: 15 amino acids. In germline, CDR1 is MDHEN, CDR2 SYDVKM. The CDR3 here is CASRQGNRGNQPQHF. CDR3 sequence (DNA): TGTGCCAGCAGGCAGGGGAATCGGGGTAATCAGCCCCAGCATTTT.

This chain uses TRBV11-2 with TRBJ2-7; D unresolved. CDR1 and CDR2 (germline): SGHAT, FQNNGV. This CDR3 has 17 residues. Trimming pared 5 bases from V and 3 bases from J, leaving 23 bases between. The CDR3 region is CASSISMESQLYYEQYF. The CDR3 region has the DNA TGTGCCAGCAGCATCTCCATGGAGTCCCAGCTCTACTACGAGCAGTACTTC.